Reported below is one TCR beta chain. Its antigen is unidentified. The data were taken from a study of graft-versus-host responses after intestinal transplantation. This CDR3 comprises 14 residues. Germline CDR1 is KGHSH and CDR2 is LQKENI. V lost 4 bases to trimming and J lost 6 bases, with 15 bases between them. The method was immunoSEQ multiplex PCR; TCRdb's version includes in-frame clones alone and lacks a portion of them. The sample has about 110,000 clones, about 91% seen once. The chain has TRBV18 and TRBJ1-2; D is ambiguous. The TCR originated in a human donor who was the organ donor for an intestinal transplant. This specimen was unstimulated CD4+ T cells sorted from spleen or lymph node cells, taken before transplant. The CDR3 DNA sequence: TGTGCCAGCTCACAGAAGGACGGCGGGGATGGCTACACCTTC. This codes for CASSQKDGGDGYTF.